The rows below give T cell receptor beta chains drawn from one sample of a study of blood T cell repertoires in COVID-19. Clones were sequenced by immunoSEQ multiplex PCR, and TCRdb holds only the in-frame ones, with some missing. The table lists tens of thousands of clones, over 75% of them singletons, with approximately 10% in the top ten. The sequenced material came from peripheral blood. The receptors here all came from a man aged 70 or older with active or convalescent COVID-19. The conserved cysteine and the conserved F or W are not part of the CDR3 here. The order of the fields is V gene, J gene, clone size, CDR3 protein. Part of the rows lack a size; the others show once, few, many or a class for expanded clones.

>TRBV4-1|NA|NA
ASSRGLANSYNEQF
>TRBV30|TRBJ2-7|NA
AWNTGTDPYEQY
>TRBV4-2|TRBJ2-1|NA
ASSLGPGTQNEQF
>TRBV6-6|TRBJ2-2|NA
ASSNLRTSATGELF
>TRBV7-2|TRBJ2-1|NA
ASSRSPRTSSGNEQF
>TRBV4-1|TRBJ2-3|NA
ASSPTVTDTQY
>TRBV5-6|TRBJ2-3|NA
ASSLASGDTQY
>TRBV5-1|TRBJ2-7|NA
ASSQGLVSYEQY
>TRBV9|TRBJ1-4|NA
ASSVAGETNEKLF
>TRBV18|TRBJ1-1|NA
ASSPHQDTEAF
>TRBV3-1/TRBV3-2|TRBJ2-7|NA
ASSQDDRGEQY
>TRBV30|TRBJ1-2|NA
AWSVVGITTSGYT
>TRBV10-3|TRBJ1-1|NA
ATQTGANTEAF
>TRBV4-1|TRBJ2-5|NA
ASSPEGRPTLRTQY
>TRBV6-2/TRBV6-3|TRBJ1-2|NA
ASSARNEGYT
>TRBV2|TRBJ1-1|NA
ASSGEGFSTEAF
>TRBV2|TRBJ1-2|NA
ASSEQLDRSYGYT
>TRBV28|TRBJ2-1|NA
ASSLSSVGTSGRGEQF
>TRBV11-2|TRBJ1-5|NA
ASSSDRASRQPQH
>TRBV9|TRBJ2-7|NA
ASSVAGGLTYEQY
>TRBV18|TRBJ1-4|few
ASSPGFGANEKLF
>TRBV11-2|TRBJ2-1|NA
ASSLRGQGPGEQF
>TRBV28|TRBJ1-2|NA
ASSLPGGGPLYGYT
>TRBV7-9|TRBJ1-1|NA
ASSPQRDTEAF
>TRBV5-1|TRBJ2-3|NA
ASSLDPSGRATDTQY
>TRBV6-4|TRBJ2-3|NA
ASSAFRGSNTDTQY
>TRBV19|TRBJ1-1|NA
ASSIPGRSTEAF